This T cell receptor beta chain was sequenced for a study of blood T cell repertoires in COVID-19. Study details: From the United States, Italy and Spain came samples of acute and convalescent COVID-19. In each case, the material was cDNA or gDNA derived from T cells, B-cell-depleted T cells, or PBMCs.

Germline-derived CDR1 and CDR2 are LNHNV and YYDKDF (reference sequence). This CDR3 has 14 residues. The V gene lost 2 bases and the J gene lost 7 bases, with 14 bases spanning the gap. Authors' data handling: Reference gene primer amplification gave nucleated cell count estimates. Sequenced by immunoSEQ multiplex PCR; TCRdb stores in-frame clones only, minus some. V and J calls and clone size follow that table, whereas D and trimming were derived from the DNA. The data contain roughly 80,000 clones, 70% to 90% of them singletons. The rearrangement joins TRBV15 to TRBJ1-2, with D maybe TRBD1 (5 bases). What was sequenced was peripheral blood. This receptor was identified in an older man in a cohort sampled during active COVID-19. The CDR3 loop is CATSRNQGGGGYTF. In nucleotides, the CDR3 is TGTGCCACCAGCAGAAATCAGGGAGGTGGTGGCTACACCTTC.